This T cell receptor beta chain emerged from a study of blood T cell repertoires in COVID-19. Whole-study context: Samples of COVID-19 (acute and convalescent) were obtained from the United States, Italy and Spain. Nucleic acid was either cDNA or gDNA, and it came from T cells, B-cell-depleted T cells, or PBMCs.

Authors' processing steps: Reference gene primer amplification gave estimated nucleated cell counts. Profiled with immunoSEQ multiplex PCR; TCRdb holds only in-frame clones, not every one. That table is the source of V, J and clone size, and D and trimming were worked out from the DNA. This table holds 400,000 to 500,000 clones, around 86% found once. The junction had 4 bases not matched to a gene; V was cut back by 2 bases and J by 7 bases. There are 13 residues in the CDR3. Germline V gene lookup returns CDR1 GTSNPN and CDR2 SVGIG (reference sequence). Sequenced input: peripheral blood. The chain employs TRBV30 and TRBJ2-2; 7 bases line up with TRBD2. The TCR was taken from a woman younger than 45 with active or convalescent COVID-19. The CDR3: CAWSRGVGGELFF. CDR3 DNA sequence: TGTGCCTGGAGTCGGGGGGTAGGCGGGGAGCTGTTTTTT.